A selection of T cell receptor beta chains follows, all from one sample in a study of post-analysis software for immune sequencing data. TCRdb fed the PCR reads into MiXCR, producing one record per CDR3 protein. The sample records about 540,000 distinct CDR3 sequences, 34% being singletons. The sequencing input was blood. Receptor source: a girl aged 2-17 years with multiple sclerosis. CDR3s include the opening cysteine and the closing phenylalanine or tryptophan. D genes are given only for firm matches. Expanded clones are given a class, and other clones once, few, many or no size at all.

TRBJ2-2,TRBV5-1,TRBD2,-,TGCGCCAGCAGCGGGCTAAGCGGGGGGACCGGGGAGCTGTTTTTT,CASSGLSGGTGELFF
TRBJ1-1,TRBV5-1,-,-,TGCGCCAGCAGCCGGGACGGAAACACTGAAGCTTTCTTT,CASSRDGNTEAFF
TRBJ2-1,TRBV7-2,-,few,TGTGCCAGCAGCTTCTTGGCCTGGGGTGAGCAGTTCTTC,CASSFLAWGEQFF
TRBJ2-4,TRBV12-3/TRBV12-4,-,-,TGTACCAGCAGTTTACCCGGGACCCCAGGAACGGTTCAGTACTTC,CTSSLPGTPGTVQYF
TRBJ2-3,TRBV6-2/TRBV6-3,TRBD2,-,TGTGCCAGCAGTTACGAGTCTAGCGGGGTAAATCCTAGCACAGATACGCAGTATTTT,CASSYESSGVNPSTDTQYF
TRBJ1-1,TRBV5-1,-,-,TGCGCCAGCAGCTTGGGGCAGACCCCAACTGAAGCTTTCTTT,CASSLGQTPTEAFF
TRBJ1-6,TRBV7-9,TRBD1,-,TGTGCCAGCAGCCCAGGGGGGTCACCCCTCCACTTT,CASSPGGSPLHF
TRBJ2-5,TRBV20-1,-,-,TGCAGTGCCCCACCGGGGAGCAGGGGATTTGAGACCCAGTACTTC,CSAPPGSRGFETQYF
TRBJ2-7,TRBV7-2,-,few,TGTGCCAGCAGCTCCGTCAACGAGCAGTACTTC,CASSSVNEQYF
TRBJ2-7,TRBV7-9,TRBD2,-,TGTGCCAGCAGCCCCCGGTCGCGAGCGGGGGATCCTTACGAGCAGTACTTC,CASSPRSRAGDPYEQYF
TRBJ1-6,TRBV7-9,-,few,TGTGCCAGCAGCCGTCCGACAGATAATTCACCCCTCCACTTT,CASSRPTDNSPLHF
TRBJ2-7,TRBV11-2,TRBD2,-,TGTGCCAGCAGCGATCGGACTAGCGGGGGGGCCTACGAGCAGTACTTC,CASSDRTSGGAYEQYF
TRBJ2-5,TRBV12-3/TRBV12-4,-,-,TGTGCCAGCAGGCGGGACTCCCAAGAGACCCAGTACTTC,CASRRDSQETQYF
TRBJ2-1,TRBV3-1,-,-,TGTGCCAGCAGCCAAGACGTGGTTTTAGGTTCCTACAATGAGCAGTTCTTC,CASSQDVVLGSYNEQFF
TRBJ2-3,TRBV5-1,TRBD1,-,TGCGCCAGCACCCGGGACAGGGGTGCAGATACGCAGTATTTT,CASTRDRGADTQYF
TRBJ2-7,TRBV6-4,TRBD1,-,TGTGCCAGCTCCACCCGGACAGGGTTAGGTGAGACCCAGCACTTC,CASSTRTGLGETQHF
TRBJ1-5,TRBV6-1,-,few,TGTGCCAGCATAGGAGGAGGATATCAGCCCCAGCATTTT,CASIGGGYQPQHF
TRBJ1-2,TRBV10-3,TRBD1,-,TGTGCCATCAGTGAGTTCCGGGACAGGGACAACTATGGCTACACCTTC,CAISEFRDRDNYGYTF
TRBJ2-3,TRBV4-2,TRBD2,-,TGTGCCAGCAGCCAAGATGGCCTAGCGGGGGACGGGGGCACAGATACGCAGTATTTT,CASSQDGLAGDGGTDTQYF
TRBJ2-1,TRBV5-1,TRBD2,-,TGCGCCAGCAGGGCTAGCGGAAACAATGAGCAGTTCTTC,CASRASGNNEQFF
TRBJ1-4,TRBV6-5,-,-,TGTGCCAGCAGTTACTCGACGGGAACGCCCCGACGGGAAAAACTGTTTTTT,CASSYSTGTPRREKLFF
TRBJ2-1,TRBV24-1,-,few,TGTGCCACCAGTGATTCAGGGTACAATGAGCAGTTCTTC,CATSDSGYNEQFF
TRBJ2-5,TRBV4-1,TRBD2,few,TGCGCCAGCAGTCCCGGGACTAGCGGGGGGGCCGGTGCGGAGACCCAGTACTTC,CASSPGTSGGAGAETQYF
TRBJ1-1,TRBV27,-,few,TGTGCCAGCAGGCAAGCCGGGACGGTGAACACTGAAGCTTTCTTT,CASRQAGTVNTEAFF
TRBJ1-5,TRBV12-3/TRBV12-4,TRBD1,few,TGTGCCAGCAGCCAGTTTTCAGGGGGAAGTCAGCCCCAGCATTTT,CASSQFSGGSQPQHF
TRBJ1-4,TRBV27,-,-,TGTGCCAGCAGTTCAGATTTCCGGGATAATGAAAAACTGTTTTTT,CASSSDFRDNEKLFF
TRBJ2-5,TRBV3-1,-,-,TGTGCCAGCAGCCAAACGGCCAGGGAAGAGGCCCAGTACTTC,CASSQTAREEAQYF
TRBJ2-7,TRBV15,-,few,TGTGCCACCAGCAGAGCTCGGGGGCGCTCCTACGAGCAGTACTTC,CATSRARGRSYEQYF
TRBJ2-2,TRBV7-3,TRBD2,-,TGTGCCAGCAGCTATCGGGGGGGGAACACCGGGGAGCTGTTTTTT,CASSYRGGNTGELFF
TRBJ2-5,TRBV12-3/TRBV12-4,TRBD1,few,TGTGCCAGCAGCCCCGGGACAGGGTTAGCGGCGTTACAAGAGACCCAGTACTTC,CASSPGTGLAALQETQYF
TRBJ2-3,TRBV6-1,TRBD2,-,TGTGCCAGCATCAGAATGTCAGCGGGGGGGAGCACAGATACGCAGTATTTT,CASIRMSAGGSTDTQYF
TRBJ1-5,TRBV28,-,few,TGTGCCAGCACCGCCTCCCCAGGGTATAGCAATCAGCCCCAGCATTTT,CASTASPGYSNQPQHF